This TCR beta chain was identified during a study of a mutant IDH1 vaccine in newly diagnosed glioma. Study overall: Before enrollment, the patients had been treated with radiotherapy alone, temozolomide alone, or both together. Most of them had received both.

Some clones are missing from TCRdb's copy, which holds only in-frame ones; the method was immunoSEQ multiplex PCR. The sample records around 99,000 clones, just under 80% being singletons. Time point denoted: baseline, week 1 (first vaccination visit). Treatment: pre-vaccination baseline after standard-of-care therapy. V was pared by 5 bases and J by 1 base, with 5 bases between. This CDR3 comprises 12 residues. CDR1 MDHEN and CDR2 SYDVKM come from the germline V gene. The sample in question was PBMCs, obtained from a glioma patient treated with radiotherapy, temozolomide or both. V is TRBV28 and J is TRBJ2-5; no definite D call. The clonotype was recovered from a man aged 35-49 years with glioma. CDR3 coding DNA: TGTGCCAGCAGTAACATCCAAGAGACCCAGTACTTC. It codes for CASSNIQETQYF.